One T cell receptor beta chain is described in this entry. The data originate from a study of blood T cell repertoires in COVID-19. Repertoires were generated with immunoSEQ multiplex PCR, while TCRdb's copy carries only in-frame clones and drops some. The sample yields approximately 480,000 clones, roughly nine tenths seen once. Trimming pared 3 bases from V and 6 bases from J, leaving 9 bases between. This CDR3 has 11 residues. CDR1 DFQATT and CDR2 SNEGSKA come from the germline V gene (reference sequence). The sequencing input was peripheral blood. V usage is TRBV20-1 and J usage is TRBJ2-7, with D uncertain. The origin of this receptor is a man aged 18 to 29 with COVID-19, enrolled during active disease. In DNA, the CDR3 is TGCAGTGCTAGGGGCGTGGGCGAGCAGTACTTC. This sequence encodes CSARGVGEQYF.